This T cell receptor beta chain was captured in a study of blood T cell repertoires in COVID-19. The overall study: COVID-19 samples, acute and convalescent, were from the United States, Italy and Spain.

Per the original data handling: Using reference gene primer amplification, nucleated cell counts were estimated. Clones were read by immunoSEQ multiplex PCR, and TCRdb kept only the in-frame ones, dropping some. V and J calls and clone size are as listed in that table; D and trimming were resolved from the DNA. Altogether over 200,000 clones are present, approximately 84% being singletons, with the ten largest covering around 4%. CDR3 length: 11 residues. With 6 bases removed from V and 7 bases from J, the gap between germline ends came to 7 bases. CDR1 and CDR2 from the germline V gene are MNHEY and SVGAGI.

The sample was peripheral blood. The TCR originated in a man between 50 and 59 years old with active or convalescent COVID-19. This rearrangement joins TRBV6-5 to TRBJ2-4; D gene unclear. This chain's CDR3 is CASRTGNIQYF. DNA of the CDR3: TGTGCCAGCAGGACGGGTAACATTCAGTACTTC.